What follows are 23 T cell receptor beta chains derived from one specimen sequenced in a study of blood T cells in healthy people across ages. The authors ran a second PCR of about 6 to 11 cycles using a sample-barcoded 5' primer and a J-beta primer mix. TCRdb re-analysed the 5' RACE reads in MiXCR, keeping a single row per CDR3 protein. The table shows about 670,000 distinct CDR3 sequences, with roughly half occurring only once. The specimen sequenced was blood. These receptors originate from a woman older than 75 in good health.

The chain has TRBV5-5 and TRBJ2-4; D tentatively reads TRBD1 or TRBD2 (7 bases each). V lost 4 bases to trimming and J lost 8 bases, with 22 bases between them. This CDR3 has 16 residues. Germline CDR1 reads SGHKS; CDR2 reads YYEKEE (reference sequence). CDR3 nucleotides: TGTGCCAGCAGCCACAGGGGAGGGGGCTTTGTAGACATTCAGTACTTC. Protein sequence: CASSHRGGGFVDIQYF.

CDR3 sequence: CASTLGGARSQPQHF. CDR3 nucleotides: TGTGCCAGCACCCTGGGGGGGGCGAGGAGTCAGCCCCAGCATTTT. This chain links TRBV5-6 with TRBJ1-5; a weak D match, TRBD1 (6 bases). Between the trimmed V and J ends, which lost 6 bases and 6 bases, there was a span of 19 bases. Germline-derived CDR1 and CDR2 are SGHDT and YYEEEE. This CDR3 is 15 amino acids long.

J is TRBJ1-1 and V is TRBV10-3; a possible D gene is TRBD1 (5 bases). Trimming stripped 1 base from V and 3 bases from J, with 6 bases between. Germline V gives CDR1 ENHRY, CDR2 SYGVKD. The CDR3 extends over 13 amino acids. In nucleotides, the CDR3 is TGTGCCATCAGTGAGTTAGGGGACACTGAAGCTTTCTTT. It encodes CAISELGDTEAFF.

The chain carries TRBV2 and TRBJ2-1, with D maybe TRBD1 (5 bases). Trimming took off 6 bases at V and 0 bases at J, with 18 bases between the two ends. CDR1 is SNHLY and CDR2 is FYNNEI in the germline V gene. The CDR3 contains 17 residues. CDR3 coding DNA: TGTGCCAGCAGCCCCCGTCACAGGTCCAGCTCCTACAATGAGCAGTTCTTC. Residues: CASSPRHRSSSYNEQFF.

The chain carries TRBV20-1 and TRBJ2-3, with a weak D call TRBD2 (5 bases). This CDR3 contains 14 residues. V was shortened by 5 bases and J by 4 bases, with 16 bases between the two germline ends. Germline loops: CDR1 DFQATT, CDR2 SNEGSKA (reference sequence). CDR3 protein: CSAEYAGSADTQYF. CDR3 DNA sequence: TGCAGTGCTGAGTACGCGGGTAGCGCAGATACGCAGTATTTT.

Remarks on this clonotype: This clone may be a read error of a much larger clone one base away. The J gene is TRBJ1-1, the V gene TRBV12-3 or TRBV12-4, with no clear D. The length of the CDR3 is 12 residues. The CDR3 coding sequence is TGTGCCAGCGGTTTAACGGGGAGTGAAGCTTTCTTT. Translation: CASGLTGSEAFF.

The chain couples TRBV29-1 to TRBJ1-1; no clear D. The CDR3 runs to 13 residues. Trimming shortened V by 3 bases and J by 5 bases, and 13 bases separated the two germline ends. Germline loops: CDR1 SQVTM, CDR2 ANQGSEA. The CDR3 region has the DNA TGCAGCGTTGAGGAGACGGCCATAACTGAAGCTTTCTTT. Its protein is CSVEETAITEAFF.

This clonotype was seen just once. Possible read error: a much larger clone is one base away. The chain uses TRBV20-1 and TRBJ2-5; D remains unclear. The J call could be wrong; TRBJ2-7 is a better fit for the DNA end. The CDR3 length is 12 residues. CDR1 is DFQATT and CDR2 is SNEGSKA in the germline V gene (reference sequence). The CDR3 nucleotides are TGCAGTGCTAGAGATCTTGGCTACGAGCAGTACTTC. Protein product: CSARDLGYEQYF.

Note on this clonotype: Given a much more abundant clone one base away, this may be a read error. The V and J genes are TRBV24-1 and TRBJ2-7; 10 nucleotides match TRBD2. Unmatched junction bases numbered 11, after V lost 0 bases and J lost 7 bases. CDR1 and CDR2 from the germline V gene are KGHDR and SFDVKD. This CDR3 has 17 amino acids. The CDR3 nucleotides are TGTGCCACCAGTGATTTGGTTCTAGCGGGGGAGGCCGATGAGCAGTACTTC. It encodes CATSDLVLAGEADEQYF.

The genes are TRBV9 and TRBJ1-3, with unresolved D. The germline V gene has CDR1 SGDLS and CDR2 YYNGEE. V lost 4 bases, J lost 4 bases, and 12 bases lay in between. The CDR3 spans 14 residues. CDR3 DNA: TGTGCCAGCAGCCCAAGGGTATCCGGAAACACCATATATTTT. It encodes CASSPRVSGNTIYF. Full variable domain (outside the CDR3, taken from reference TRBV9 and TRBJ1-3): DSGVTQTPKHLITATGQRVTLRCSPRSGDLSVYWYQQSLDQGLQFLIQYYNGEERAKGNILERFSAQQFPDLHSELNLSSLELGDSALYFCASSPRVSGNTIYFGEGSWLTVV.

This sequence joins TRBV30 and TRBJ1-5; possibly TRBD1 for D (5 bases). Looked up from germline, CDR1 is GTSNPN and CDR2 is SVGIG (reference sequence). With 2 bases removed from V and 2 bases from J, the gap between germline ends came to 19 bases. The CDR3 length is 17 residues. The CDR3 region has the DNA TGTGCCTGGAGTTGGAGAGGGGCCGAATTTGGCAATCAGCCCCAGCATTTT. This codes for CAWSWRGAEFGNQPQHF.

With regard to this clonotype: A read error may be the cause here, since a much bigger clone is one base away. The DNA of the CDR3 is TGTGCCAGCAGTTGGGACCGCTACGAGCAGTACTTC. Translating it yields CASSWDRYEQYF. This chain joins TRBV28 and TRBJ2-7; D tentatively fits TRBD1 or TRBD2 (5 bases each). V was cut by 4 bases and J by 3 bases, with 7 bases left in between. Germline CDR1 is MDHEN and CDR2 is SYDVKM. There are 12 residues in the CDR3.

This clonotype was observed a single time. This chain uses TRBV4-3 with TRBJ1-2; no reliable D call. The CDR3 runs to 13 residues. Germline values: CDR1 LGHNA, CDR2 YSLEER. V was pared by 4 bases and J by 4 bases, with 10 bases between. CDR3 sequence: CASSPSDSYGYTF. CDR3 coding DNA: TGCGCCAGCAGCCCCAGCGATTCCTATGGCTACACCTTC.

This clonotype has just one count. The genes are TRBV5-1 and TRBJ1-2; D is unresolved. The CDR3 length is 13 residues. Germline V gene lookup returns CDR1 SGHRS and CDR2 YFSETQ. V was shortened by 4 bases and J by 6 bases, with 13 bases between the two germline ends. CDR3 DNA sequence: TGCGCCAGCAGCGTGGTAATTGGGGATGGCTACACCTTC. As protein: CASSVVIGDGYTF. Looking up the rest from reference TRBV5-1 and TRBJ1-2 gives the full variable domain: KAGVTQTPRYLIKTRGQQVTLSCSPISGHRSVSWYQQTPGQGLQFLFEYFSETQRNKGNFPGRFSGRQFSNSRSEMNVSTLELGDSALYLCASSVVIGDGYTFGSGTRLTVV.

Comment on this clonotype: A much larger clone differs from this one at a single base, so this may be a read error. The chain carries TRBV5-1 and TRBJ1-1; no firm D call. V was pared by 4 bases and J by 7 bases, with 17 bases between. The CDR3 contains 14 residues. Per the germline V gene, CDR1 is SGHRS and CDR2 is YFSETQ. The CDR3 nucleotides read TGCGCCAGCAGCGTGGCCGAGAGAAGTGATGAAGCTTTCTTT. This translates into CASSVAERSDEAFF.

The V and J genes are TRBV5-1 and TRBJ2-2; D might be TRBD2 (6 bases). Per germline, CDR1 SGHRS and CDR2 YFSETQ. The CDR3 has 16 residues. V gave up 7 bases and J gave up 0 bases, with 16 bases separating them. CDR3 DNA sequence: TGCGCCAGCTGTCTCGGGGAGGATGCGAACACCGGGGAGCTGTTTTTT. Translated: CASCLGEDANTGELFF.

The chain links TRBV7-8 to TRBJ2-1; maybe TRBD2 (6 bases). CDR3 size: 18 residues. Germline loops: CDR1 SGHVS, CDR2 FQNEAQ. V was trimmed by 5 bases and J by 0 bases, leaving 20 bases between them. The CDR3 loop reads CASSTHGGSLLSYNEQFF. The DNA for the CDR3 is TGTGCCAGCAGCACCCACGGGGGTAGCCTCCTCTCCTACAATGAGCAGTTCTTC.

Many counts were recorded for this clonotype. The V and J genes are TRBV10-3 and TRBJ2-3; no clear D gene. Germline lookup yields CDR1 ENHRY and CDR2 SYGVKD. V was pared by 6 bases and J by 2 bases, with 18 bases between. The CDR3 is 16 residues long. As DNA, the CDR3 is TGTGCCATCAGCCCGGGCTCCTCGGCCTTCACAGATACGCAGTATTTT. Protein product: CAISPGSSAFTDTQYF.

The chain is built from TRBV6-6 and TRBJ1-4; D is perhaps TRBD1 (6 bases). The V and J ends lost 5 bases and 6 bases respectively, with 13 bases between them. Germline CDR1 is MNHNY and CDR2 is SVGAGI (reference sequence). CDR3 length: 14 residues. CDR3 DNA: TGTGCCAGCAGTCCCCAGGGGCCTGATGAAAAACTGTTTTTT. This translates into CASSPQGPDEKLFF.

This clonotype was counted many times. The chain recombines TRBV28 with TRBJ2-5; tentatively, D is TRBD1 (6 bases). V dropped 3 bases and J dropped 3 bases, with 14 bases sitting between them. The CDR3 has 15 amino acids. CDR1 is MDHEN, CDR2 SYDVKM, per germline. CDR3 protein: CASSFLGDTEETQYF. For the CDR3, the DNA is TGTGCCAGCAGTTTTCTGGGGGACACCGAAGAGACCCAGTACTTC.

The V call is TRBV29-1, the J call TRBJ2-1; D possibly corresponds to TRBD1 (5 bases). The CDR3 is 15 residues long. The V end was cut by 6 bases, the J end by 4 bases, with 19 bases between. CDR1 and CDR2 from the germline V gene are SQVTM and ANQGSEA. As DNA, the CDR3 is TGCAGCGTCGACCCGGCAGGGTACGGTTACAATGAGCAGTTCTTC. It yields the protein CSVDPAGYGYNEQFF.

The chain combines TRBV5-1 with TRBJ2-1; tentative D call: TRBD1 (7 bases). V was pared by 5 bases and J by 4 bases, with 25 bases between. Germline CDR1 SGHRS, CDR2 YFSETQ. The CDR3 is made up of 18 amino acids. CDR3 amino acids: CASRVITGGGPFYNEQFF. The CDR3 coding sequence is TGCGCCAGCAGGGTGATCACCGGAGGGGGCCCTTTTTACAATGAGCAGTTCTTC.

As to this clonotype: The junction does not match germline at one end; this may be a read error. V is TRBV10-3 and J is TRBJ2-3, with TRBD2 matching over 8 bases. Germline loops: CDR1 ENHRY, CDR2 SYGVKD. This CDR3 has 19 residues. The CDR3, as DNA: TGTACCATCAGTGAGTTCGGGGGGGGCATTCAATCAGATCAAGATACGCAGTATTTT. It translates to CTISEFGGGIQSDQDTQYF.